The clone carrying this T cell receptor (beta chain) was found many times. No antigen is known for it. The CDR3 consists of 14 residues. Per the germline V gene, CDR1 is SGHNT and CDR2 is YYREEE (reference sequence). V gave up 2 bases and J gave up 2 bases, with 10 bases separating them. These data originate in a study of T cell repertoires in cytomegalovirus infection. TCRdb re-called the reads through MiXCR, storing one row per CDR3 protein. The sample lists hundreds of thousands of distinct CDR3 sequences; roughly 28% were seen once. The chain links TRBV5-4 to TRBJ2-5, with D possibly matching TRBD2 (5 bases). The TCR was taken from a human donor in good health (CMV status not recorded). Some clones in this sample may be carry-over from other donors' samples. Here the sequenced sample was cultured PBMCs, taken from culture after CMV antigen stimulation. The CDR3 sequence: CASSLGAGQETQYF. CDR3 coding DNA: TGTGCCAGCAGCTTAGGTGCGGGTCAAGAGACCCAGTACTTC.